The 7 T cell receptor beta chains below all came from one sample that was sequenced in a study of HIV-infected patients and healthy controls. Alpha and beta constant-region primers primed reverse transcription of approximately 0.55 ug RNA. Separate chain-specific third strand synthesis with multiplexing indices produced the alpha and beta libraries. TCRdb reprocessed the 5' RACE reads with MiXCR, giving one entry per CDR3 protein. The table records more than 15,000 distinct CDR3 sequences, 8.5% to 9% of them present only once. Roughly three months, about 14 weeks, into antiretroviral therapy, follow-up blood was collected. Whole blood was used without fractionation, so all unsorted peripheral T cells were included. This specimen was blood, taken during antiretroviral therapy. Receptors were obtained from an adult with HIV infection.

In its sample, this clonotype was seen a few times. J is TRBJ2-1 and V is TRBV5-1; D call uncertain. The ends were cut back, 0 bases at V and 8 bases at J, with 9 bases in the middle. The CDR3 runs 13 residues. Germline-derived CDR1 and CDR2 are SGHRS and YFSETQ. CDR3 residues: CASSLEGDDEQFF. Written as DNA, the CDR3 is TGCGCCAGCAGCTTGGAAGGTGACGATGAGCAGTTCTTC.

There are many counts of this clonotype. This chain links TRBV24-1 with TRBJ1-5; D remains unclear. This CDR3 has 15 amino acids. V was shortened by 4 bases and J by 4 bases, with 13 bases between the two germline ends. Germline-derived CDR1 and CDR2 are KGHDR and SFDVKD. CDR3 protein: CATSETNSGNQPQHF. CDR3 nucleotides: TGTGCCACCAGTGAGACCAACAGCGGAAATCAGCCCCAGCATTTT.

The chain combines TRBV11-2 with TRBJ2-3, with 8 bases identical to TRBD2. Germline V gives CDR1 SGHAT, CDR2 FQNNGV. Trimming took 3 bases from V and 1 from J; bases not matched to a gene: 6. CDR3 length: 16 amino acids. The chain's CDR3 is CASSFHGRGGTDTQYF. CDR3 nucleotide sequence: TGTGCCAGCAGCTTCCACGGGCGGGGGGGCACAGATACGCAGTATTTT.

The chain links TRBV27 to TRBJ2-7, with D perhaps TRBD2 (5 bases). The V gene's germline CDR1 is MNHEY and CDR2 SMNVEV (reference sequence). The CDR3 extends over 13 amino acids. V lost 5 bases to trimming and J lost 1 base, with 9 bases between them. The DNA for the CDR3 is TGTGCCAGCAGTCTGAGGGAATCCTACGAGCAGTACTTC. Protein sequence: CASSLRESYEQYF.

This clonotype was recorded at least ten times. The chain couples TRBV20-1 to TRBJ1-5; D is ambiguous. V lost 5 bases, J lost 2 bases, and 10 bases lay in between. The CDR3 covers 13 residues. Germline V gene sequence: CDR1 DFQATT, CDR2 SNEGSKA (reference sequence). CDR3 coding DNA: TGCAGTGCTGCTCGCGGGGGCAATCAGCCCCAGCATTTT. Its translation: CSAARGGNQPQHF.

This clonotype was observed many times. The gene calls are TRBV28 and TRBJ1-2, with 8 bases matching TRBD1. V shed 4 bases, J shed 7 bases, and the junction held 8 bases outside the gene matches. Per germline, CDR1 MDHEN and CDR2 SYDVKM. CDR3 length equals 14 residues. As DNA, the CDR3 is TGTGCCAGCAGTTCAAACCAGGGGGCAGCTGGCTACACCTTC. Protein sequence: CASSSNQGAAGYTF.

At least ten counts were recorded for this clonotype. DNA of the CDR3: TGTGCCTGGAGCGCCTGGGACAGGGGGCAAGAGACCCAGTACTTC. Amino acid sequence: CAWSAWDRGQETQYF. The rearrangement links TRBV30 to TRBJ2-5, with 11 bases identical to TRBD1. Germline V gives CDR1 GTSNPN, CDR2 SVGIG (reference sequence). The V gene end was trimmed by 3 bases and the J gene end by 2 bases; junction bases not matched to a gene: 5. This CDR3 is built from 15 residues.